This entry is about one T cell receptor (beta chain). Its antigen is unidentified. Sample time point: pre-treatment baseline. Apart from a couple of fast progressors, RECIST 1.1 response was judged 12 weeks post-infusion. No patient had earlier systemic cancer treatment, concurrent immunosuppressants, or another active cancer. TCRdb's table, derived via immunoSEQ multiplex PCR, lists solely in-frame clones and lacks some. There are some 11,000 clones in the sample; about four fifths occur only once, and about 15% lies in the top ten. This specimen belongs to a study of blood T cell dynamics during melanoma immunotherapy. Study information: Patients with metastatic melanoma got pembrolizumab or nivolumab-ipilimumab as first-line care.

This CDR3 spans 15 amino acids. Germline lookup yields CDR1 SNHLY and CDR2 FYNNEI. The germline V and J ends were trimmed by 1 base and 4 bases, with 12 bases remaining between them. General study findings and limits: Whether repertoire-driving clones were melanoma-specific could not be determined.

The sample consisted of blood, taken from a patient treated with checkpoint blockade. This receptor was obtained from a human donor with melanoma. The rearrangement joins TRBV2 to TRBJ2-3; the D gene is possibly TRBD1 (6 bases). The CDR3 is CASSEDRVAADTQYF. The DNA for the CDR3 is TGTGCCAGCAGTGAAGACAGGGTGGCGGCAGATACGCAGTATTTT.